The clone carrying this T cell receptor (beta chain) has just a few counts. The sample comes from a study of T-cell memory formation after mild COVID-19. TCRdb called the 5' RACE reads again in MiXCR, with one record for every CDR3 protein. Here the sample spans some 250,000 distinct CDR3 sequences, 18% being singletons. CDR3 length equals 15 residues. The germline V gene encodes CDR1 SEHNR and CDR2 FQNEAQ (reference sequence). Trimming left V 1 base short and J 8 bases short, with 17 bases between. Sequencing used PBMCs or a T cell subset sorted from them (not recorded which). The chain carries TRBV7-9 and TRBJ1-2, with a weak D call TRBD1 (6 bases). This receptor was identified in a man aged 18 to 29 who had mild COVID-19 (a few samples of this study predate the infection). Cell type and time point are not known. The CDR3 sequence is CASSLGTGAAAGYTF. The CDR3 DNA follows: TGTGCCAGCAGCTTAGGCACGGGGGCGGCGGCGGGCTACACCTTC.